The 31 T cell receptor beta chains given below trace back to one sample, sequenced in a study of blood T cell repertoires in COVID-19. The data were produced by immunoSEQ multiplex PCR, yet TCRdb's version contains in-frame clones alone and is incomplete. Here the sample spans 120,000 to 150,000 clones, 79% being singletons. The sequencing sample was made of peripheral blood. Receptor source: a man between 60 and 75 years old with acute or convalescent COVID-19.

The CDR3 spells CASSAQGGSTEAFF. The CDR3 nucleotides are TGTGCCAGTAGTGCACAGGGGGGGAGCACTGAAGCTTTCTTT. The gene calls are TRBV19 and TRBJ1-1; 8 bases fit TRBD1. V dropped 5 bases and J dropped 4; count of bases not matched to a gene: 6. This CDR3 spans 14 amino acids. Germline CDR1 and CDR2: LNHDA and SQIVND (reference sequence).

The V gene is TRBV2, the J gene TRBJ2-3; TRBD2 might be the D (6 bases). Germline values: CDR1 SNHLY, CDR2 FYNNEI. This CDR3 comprises 18 residues. Trimming removed 8 bases from V and 5 bases from J, with 29 bases in between. The CDR3 is CASLRIYSGSPREDTQYF. The CDR3 coding sequence is TGTGCCAGCCTCCGGATCTATAGCGGATCCCCTCGAGAAGATACGCAGTATTTT. The complete variable domain, with remaining parts taken from reference TRBV2 and TRBJ2-3, reads EPEVTQTPSHQVTQMGQEVILRCVPISNHLYFYWYRQILGQKVEFLVSFYNNEISEKSEIFDDQFSVERPDGSNFTLKIRSTKLEDSAMYFCASLRIYSGSPREDTQYFGPGTRLTVL.

The chain couples TRBV19 to TRBJ1-5, with D perhaps TRBD1 (6 bases). Germline V gene lookup returns CDR1 LNHDA and CDR2 SQIVND (reference sequence). V was cut by 3 bases and J by 5 bases, with 17 bases left in between. This CDR3 has 16 amino acids. This chain's CDR3 is CASSMPGPRGDQPQHF. The DNA for the CDR3 is TGTGCCAGTAGTATGCCGGGACCCAGGGGTGATCAGCCCCAGCATTTT.

The chain combines TRBV6-5 with TRBJ2-1, with 7 nucleotides matching TRBD1. The CDR3 sequence is 13 residues long. The V segment lost 6 bases and the J segment 15 bases; nucleotides outside the gene matches: 14. Germline CDR1 reads MNHEY; CDR2 reads SVGAGI. The CDR3 bases are TGTGCCAGCAGGGGGAGACAGGGCGCCATTCCGTTCTTC. Translated: CASRGRQGAIPFF.

The chain employs TRBV28 and TRBJ2-6; possibly TRBD2 for D (7 bases). Trimming removed 10 bases at V and 3 bases at J, with 16 bases between. The CDR3 loop spans 15 amino acids. The germline gives CDR1 MDHEN, CDR2 SYDVKM. This CDR3 is CATLGGANGANVLTF. The CDR3 nucleotides read TGTGCCACCCTTGGGGGGGCTAATGGGGCCAACGTCCTGACTTTC.

The CDR3 bases are TGTGCCAGCTCGCCCCGAGGGCTAGACGGGGAGCTGTTTTTT. Protein sequence: CASSPRGLDGELFF. V gene TRBV18 combines with J gene TRBJ2-2, with TRBD2 as a possible D gene (5 bases). The CDR3 extends over 14 amino acids. Germline loops: CDR1 KGHSH, CDR2 LQKENI. V shed 6 bases and J shed 7 bases, with 15 bases lying between them.

The rearrangement links TRBV7-9 to TRBJ2-2; possible D gene TRBD2, 5 bases. CDR3 length: 15 amino acids. Germline V gene data show CDR1 as SEHNR and CDR2 as FQNEAQ (reference sequence). The V end lost 3 bases, the J end lost 0 bases, and 8 bases lay between the germline ends. CDR3 nucleotide sequence: TGTGCCAGCAGCTTGGCGGGTTCGAACACCGGGGAGCTGTTTTTT. Protein product: CASSLAGSNTGELFF.

This clone has a single count. This sequence joins TRBV28 and TRBJ2-1, with 14 bases aligning to TRBD2. Trimming removed 3 bases from V and 0 bases from J; junction bases left unmatched: 7. The CDR3 totals 19 residues. Germline-derived CDR1 and CDR2 are MDHEN and SYDVKM. The CDR3 DNA sequence: TGTGCCAGCAGTTTGGCCAGACTAGCGGGAGGGGGCTCCTACAATGAGCAGTTCTTC. Its protein is CASSLARLAGGGSYNEQFF.

This clone was detected only once. The chain recombines TRBV28 with TRBJ2-7; 9 bases match TRBD1. With 6 bases clipped from V and 7 bases from J, the junction kept 1 base outside the gene matches. The germline CDR1 and CDR2 sequences are MDHEN and SYDVKM. This CDR3 is built from 11 residues. CDR3 region: CASRGQGEQYF. CDR3 coding DNA: TGTGCCAGCAGGGGACAGGGAGAGCAGTACTTC. Full variable domain (remainder filled in from reference TRBV28 and TRBJ2-7): DVKVTQSSRYLVKRTGEKVFLECVQDMDHENMFWYRQDPGLGLRLIYFSYDVKMKEKGDIPEGYSVSREKKERFSLILESASTNQTSMYLCASRGQGEQYFGPGTRLTVT.

The chain recombines TRBV4-3 with TRBJ2-5; perhaps TRBD2 as D (7 bases). The CDR3 is 17 residues long. V lost 1 base, J lost 4 bases, and 19 bases lay in between. The germline V gene encodes CDR1 LGHNA and CDR2 YSLEER. CDR3 in DNA: TGCGCCAGCAGCCAAGGAGAGAGGTACAGGGAGGGAGAGACCCAGTACTTC. Amino acid sequence: CASSQGERYREGETQYF.

There are a few counts of this clone. This sequence joins TRBV2 and TRBJ1-2, with D perhaps matching TRBD1 (5 bases). Per germline, CDR1 SNHLY and CDR2 FYNNEI. This CDR3 spans 13 amino acids. V shed 6 bases and J shed 0 bases, with 8 bases lying between them. CDR3: CASRDTPNYGYTF. As DNA, the CDR3 is TGTGCCAGCAGGGACACTCCTAACTATGGCTACACCTTC.

The gene calls are TRBV28 and TRBJ2-7, with 9 nucleotides matching TRBD1. The V and J ends lost 10 bases and 3 bases, in that order; junction bases with no gene match: 7. CDR3 length equals 13 residues. The V gene's germline CDR1 is MDHEN and CDR2 SYDVKM. The CDR3 is CATQVTGGYEQYF. The CDR3 DNA follows: TGTGCCACCCAAGTGACAGGGGGCTACGAGCAGTACTTC.

The gene calls are TRBV3-1 (or the pseudogene TRBV3-2) and TRBJ1-2, with D possibly being TRBD1 (5 bases). Trimming left V 1 base short and J 4 bases short, with 16 bases between. Germline V lookup: CDR1 LGHDT, CDR2 YNNKEL (reference sequence). CDR3 length: 16 amino acids. The CDR3 sequence is CASSQGGPGLSYGYTF. The CDR3 region has the DNA TGTGCCAGCAGCCAAGGAGGACCGGGACTGAGCTATGGCTACACCTTC.

This clone was detected a few times. The chain combines TRBV9 with TRBJ1-1; D is perhaps TRBD1 (6 bases). V was shortened by 0 bases and J by 4 bases, with 13 bases between the two germline ends. The germline gives CDR1 SGDLS, CDR2 YYNGEE. The CDR3 consists of 15 residues. CDR3 bases: TGTGCCAGCAGCGTAGGGCACCAGGGGTCCACTGAAGCTTTCTTT. Translated, it gives CASSVGHQGSTEAFF.

In its sample, this clone was seen once. The V and J genes are TRBV6-6 and TRBJ2-7; 7 bases map to TRBD2. This CDR3 is 15 amino acids long. CDR1 is MNHNY, CDR2 SVGAGI, per germline (reference sequence). With 6 bases clipped from V and 6 bases from J, the junction kept 14 bases outside the gene matches. The CDR3, as DNA: TGTGCCAGCAGCCCCCTAGGGAGGGGTCTTTCCGAGCAGTACTTC. Its protein product is CASSPLGRGLSEQYF.

The chain recombines TRBV28 with TRBJ1-2; 7 nucleotides agree with TRBD1. This CDR3 has 15 residues. Trimming removed 5 bases from V and 3 bases from J; junction bases left unmatched: 9. Looked up from germline, CDR1 is MDHEN and CDR2 is SYDVKM. CDR3 residues: CASSTPQGKDYGYTF. CDR3 bases: TGTGCCAGCAGTACCCCACAGGGGAAAGACTATGGCTACACCTTC.

The DNA for the CDR3 is TGCGCCAGCAGCCAAGATGCCCAGGGAACCGGGGAGCTGTTTTTT. Protein sequence: CASSQDAQGTGELFF. This chain uses TRBV4-3 with TRBJ2-2; D possibly corresponds to TRBD1 (5 bases). Trimming removed 0 bases from V and 5 bases from J, with 10 bases in between. The CDR3 covers 15 residues. Germline CDR1 and CDR2: LGHNA and YSLEER.

This clone has only one observation. V and J are TRBV5-4 and TRBJ2-2; no reliable D call. This CDR3 comprises 13 residues. Germline CDR1 SGHNT, CDR2 YYREEE (reference sequence). V lost 5 bases and J lost 4, with 9 bases in between. CDR3 amino acids: CASRALRTGELFF. The CDR3 nucleotides are TGTGCCAGCAGAGCCCTGCGCACCGGGGAGCTGTTTTTT.

This clone was detected only a few times. The chain links TRBV15 to TRBJ2-7; TRBD1 is a possible D gene (6 bases). The CDR3 covers 13 residues. Trimming removed 5 bases at V and 6 bases at J, with 14 bases between. Germline V CDR1 and CDR2: LNHNV, YYDKDF (reference sequence). CDR3 loop: CATSHRKGGEQYF. The CDR3 DNA is TGTGCCACCAGCCACCGAAAAGGGGGCGAGCAGTACTTC.

The chain combines TRBV5-5 with TRBJ1-4; D perhaps matches TRBD1 (6 bases). Per germline, CDR1 SGHKS and CDR2 YYEKEE (reference sequence). The ends were cut back, 4 bases at V and 6 bases at J, with 16 bases in the middle. This CDR3 is 15 amino acids long. CDR3 DNA sequence: TGTGCCAGCAGCGGGGAATGGACAGTTGATGAAAAACTGTTTTTT. This sequence encodes CASSGEWTVDEKLFF.

V and J are TRBV27 and TRBJ2-3, with TRBD1 identical over 7 bases. V lost 4 bases and J lost 4; bases outside the gene matches: 8. The CDR3 contains 15 residues. Germline CDR1 reads MNHEY; CDR2 reads SMNVEV (reference sequence). CDR3 coding DNA: TGTGCCAGCAGTTCGCAGGGGGTGAGGGCAGATACGCAGTATTTT. Protein sequence: CASSSQGVRADTQYF.

The V gene is TRBV28, the J gene TRBJ2-7, with D possibly being TRBD2 (6 bases). Deletions cut 5 bases from V and 3 bases from J, with 17 bases between. This CDR3 spans 15 amino acids. Germline loops: CDR1 MDHEN, CDR2 SYDVKM. The chain's CDR3 is CASSKPGTGVYEQYF. CDR3 DNA: TGTGCCAGCAGTAAACCCGGGACTGGGGTCTACGAGCAGTACTTC. Complete variable domain (other parts from reference TRBV28 and TRBJ2-7): DVKVTQSSRYLVKRTGEKVFLECVQDMDHENMFWYRQDPGLGLRLIYFSYDVKMKEKGDIPEGYSVSREKKERFSLILESASTNQTSMYLCASSKPGTGVYEQYFGPGTRLTVT.

J is TRBJ2-1 and V is TRBV11-2; 12 nucleotides match TRBD2. V dropped 4 bases and J dropped 4; count of bases not matched to a gene: 2. The CDR3 has 15 residues. Germline V gives CDR1 SGHAT, CDR2 FQNNGV. CDR3 amino acids: CASSSGTSGYNEQFF. The CDR3 DNA sequence: TGTGCCAGCAGCTCTGGGACTAGCGGGTACAATGAGCAGTTCTTC.

V usage is TRBV14 and J usage is TRBJ1-1; tentatively, D is TRBD1 (5 bases). Trimming removed 2 bases at V and 11 bases at J, with 12 bases between. CDR3 size: 12 residues. Germline V gives CDR1 SGHDN, CDR2 FVKESK. The CDR3 sequence: CASSQTAAGAFF. CDR3 DNA sequence: TGTGCCAGCAGCCAAACCGCCGCAGGGGCTTTCTTT.

The gene calls are TRBV4-1 and TRBJ2-3, with a tentative D call TRBD2 (5 bases). The CDR3 sequence is 17 residues long. The V end was cut by 5 bases, the J end by 2 bases, with 20 bases between. Looked up from germline, CDR1 is MGHRA and CDR2 is YSYEKL. The CDR3 loop is CASSSSPGNGATDTQYF. The CDR3 region has the DNA TGCGCCAGCAGCTCCTCCCCCGGGAACGGAGCCACAGATACGCAGTATTTT.

The chain recombines TRBV28 with TRBJ1-4, with TRBD1 matching 10 bases. V lost 5 bases, J lost 8 bases, and 8 bases stayed unmatched. Germline CDR1 is MDHEN and CDR2 is SYDVKM. CDR3 length: 15 residues. For the CDR3, the DNA is TGTGCCAGCAGTGCTGCCGGGACAGGGGACGAAAAACTGTTTTTT. Protein product: CASSAAGTGDEKLFF.

This rearrangement joins TRBV19 to TRBJ2-1; TRBD2 agrees at 9 bases. Germline CDR1 and CDR2: LNHDA and SQIVND (reference sequence). V lost 9 bases to trimming and J lost 1 base; unmatched junction nucleotides: 7. This CDR3 is built from 15 residues. CDR3 sequence: CASSGGSGSYNEQFF. CDR3 in DNA: TGTGCCAGCAGCGGGGGGAGCGGGTCCTACAATGAGCAGTTCTTC.

The chain carries TRBV18 and TRBJ1-5; D unresolved. The V gene lost 1 base and the J gene lost 7 bases, with 11 bases spanning the gap. Germline V gene lookup returns CDR1 KGHSH and CDR2 LQKENI. CDR3 length: 14 residues. The CDR3: CASSPQGSGQPQHF. The CDR3 bases are TGTGCCAGCTCACCACAGGGTAGCGGACAGCCCCAGCATTTT.

The chain couples TRBV24-1 to TRBJ2-3, with D maybe TRBD2 (5 bases). The CDR3 totals 14 residues. Germline V lookup: CDR1 KGHDR, CDR2 SFDVKD. V lost 3 bases and J lost 2, with 8 bases in between. The CDR3 here is CATSDEGVTDTQYF. The DNA for the CDR3 is TGTGCCACCAGTGATGAGGGAGTCACAGATACGCAGTATTTT.

This rearrangement joins TRBV19 to TRBJ1-1; D is possibly TRBD1 (5 bases). Germline CDR1 and CDR2: LNHDA and SQIVND (reference sequence). Trimming cost V 6 bases and J 10 bases, with 12 bases left between them. The CDR3 has 11 residues. The CDR3 loop is CASRGGDRAFF. In nucleotides, the CDR3 is TGTGCCAGTAGGGGGGGGGACCGAGCTTTCTTT.

The chain is built from TRBV5-1 and TRBJ1-1, with 8 bases that match TRBD1. After removal of 0 bases from V and 5 bases from J, the junction contained 6 bases not matched to a gene. The CDR3 covers 15 residues. Germline V lookup: CDR1 SGHRS, CDR2 YFSETQ. The CDR3 reads CASSLEGRGLTEAFF. The CDR3 nucleotides read TGCGCCAGCAGCTTGGAAGGCAGGGGGCTAACTGAAGCTTTCTTT. The complete variable domain, with remaining parts taken from reference TRBV5-1 and TRBJ1-1, reads KAGVTQTPRYLIKTRGQQVTLSCSPISGHRSVSWYQQTPGQGLQFLFEYFSETQRNKGNFPGRFSGRQFSNSRSEMNVSTLELGDSALYLCASSLEGRGLTEAFFGQGTRLTVV.